The sample holds a few counts of the clone carrying this T cell receptor beta chain. These data belong to a study of blood T cells in healthy people across ages. Primed by a sample-barcoded 5' primer and a J-beta primer mix, a second PCR proceeded for 7 to 11 cycles. One entry per CDR3 protein results from TCRdb running MiXCR on the 5' RACE reads. Here the sample spans fewer than 650,000 distinct CDR3 sequences, about 27% being singletons. This CDR3 spans 12 amino acids. The V gene lost 5 bases and the J gene lost 4 bases, with 11 bases spanning the gap. The germline gives CDR1 DFQATT, CDR2 SNEGSKA (reference sequence). These sequences were also reported in another study, on T cells of mothers and their children.

The chain employs TRBV20-1 and TRBJ2-5; D is undetermined. This sequence was found in a boy under 10 years old in good health. The sequenced material came from blood. CDR3 loop: CSAGPGGETQYF. The CDR3, as DNA: TGCAGTGCTGGGCCAGGTGGAGAGACCCAGTACTTC.